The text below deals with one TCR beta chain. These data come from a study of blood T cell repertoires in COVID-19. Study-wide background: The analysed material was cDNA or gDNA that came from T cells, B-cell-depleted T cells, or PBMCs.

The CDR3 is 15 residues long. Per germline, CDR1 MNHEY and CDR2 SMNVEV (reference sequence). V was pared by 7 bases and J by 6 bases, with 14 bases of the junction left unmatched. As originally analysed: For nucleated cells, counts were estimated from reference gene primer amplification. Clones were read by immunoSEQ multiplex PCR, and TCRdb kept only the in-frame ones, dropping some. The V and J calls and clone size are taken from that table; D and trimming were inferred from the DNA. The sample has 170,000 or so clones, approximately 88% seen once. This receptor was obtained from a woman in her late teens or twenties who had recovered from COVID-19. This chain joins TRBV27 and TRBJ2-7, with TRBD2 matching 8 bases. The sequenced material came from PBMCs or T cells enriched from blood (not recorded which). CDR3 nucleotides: TGTGCCAGCACCCCTAGGGGCGGGGGGATCCCCGAGCAGTACTTC. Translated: CASTPRGGGIPEQYF.